The 19 T cell receptor beta chains listed next were all sequenced from one sample in a study of siplizumab effects on memory and regulatory T cells. Here immunoSEQ multiplex PCR was the method, and the copy in TCRdb shows in-frame clones only, minus some. Here the sample spans 85,000 to 130,000 clones, less than 95% being singletons. The material sequenced was Tregs sorted from blood. Source of these receptors: a human donor in good health.

The chain has TRBV5-1 and TRBJ2-1, with D tentatively TRBD1 (6 bases). The CDR3 has 13 residues. Germline loops: CDR1 SGHRS, CDR2 YFSETQ. V was shortened by 4 bases and J by 4 bases, with 9 bases between the two germline ends. The CDR3: CASSPQGYNEQFF. CDR3 in DNA: TGCGCCAGCAGCCCACAGGGATACAATGAGCAGTTCTTC.

This clone was counted a single time. This chain links TRBV20-1 with TRBJ2-1; D unresolved. Germline V CDR1 and CDR2: DFQATT, SNEGSKA (reference sequence). The CDR3 length is 11 residues. Trimming took off 6 bases at V and 5 bases at J, with 8 bases between the two ends. The CDR3 DNA is TGCAGTGCCGGCTTCCACAATGAGCAGTTCTTC. Protein product: CSAGFHNEQFF.

The chain couples TRBV18 to TRBJ2-5, with a tentative D call TRBD1 (5 bases). The CDR3 runs 15 residues. Germline CDR1 reads KGHSH; CDR2 reads LQKENI. Between the trimmed V and J ends, which lost 1 base and 5 bases, there was a span of 14 bases. Written as DNA, the CDR3 is TGTGCCAGCTCACCACGTTGGCAGGGTGTGGAGACCCAGTACTTC. Amino acids: CASSPRWQGVETQYF.

This clone was detected only once. This chain uses TRBV19 with TRBJ2-5; 9 bases are shared with TRBD1. The J segment lost 9 bases and the V segment lost 2 bases, leaving 16 bases of the junction unmatched. The CDR3 runs to 17 residues. Germline V CDR1 and CDR2: LNHDA, SQIVND (reference sequence). This chain's CDR3 is CASSISIGQGNFGAQYF. DNA for the CDR3: TGTGCCAGTAGTATAAGTATCGGACAGGGGAATTTTGGGGCCCAGTACTTC.

V and J are TRBV6-4 and TRBJ2-1, with D maybe TRBD1 (5 bases). Trimming removed 5 bases at V and 5 bases at J, with 10 bases between. This CDR3 spans 13 amino acids. Germline CDR1 reads MRHNA; CDR2 reads SNTAGT. CDR3: CASSSGPHNEQFF. Written as DNA, the CDR3 is TGTGCCAGCAGTTCAGGGCCTCACAATGAGCAGTTCTTC.

The CDR3 DNA reads as TGTGCCAGCAGTACCAATTGGTTCAACTATGGCTACACCTTC. It is translated as CASSTNWFNYGYTF. The chain couples TRBV6-5 to TRBJ1-2; D unclear. Between the trimmed V and J ends, which lost 5 bases and 2 bases, there was a span of 12 bases. From germline, CDR1 is MNHEY and CDR2 SVGAGI. The CDR3 totals 14 residues.

This clone was seen a few times. V gene TRBV6-1 combines with J gene TRBJ2-2; possible D gene TRBD1, 5 bases. This CDR3 comprises 13 residues. From germline, CDR1 is MNHNS and CDR2 SASEGT. V lost 8 bases, J lost 3 bases, and 10 bases lay in between. CDR3 bases: TGTGCCAGCGGGGCGGCTTACACCGGGGAGCTGTTTTTT. This translates into CASGAAYTGELFF.

This clone has only one observation. The chain links TRBV20-1 to TRBJ2-3; unclear D gene. The CDR3 has 11 residues. V was clipped by 5 bases and J by 5 bases, with 8 bases between them. The V gene's germline CDR1 is DFQATT and CDR2 SNEGSKA (reference sequence). This CDR3 reads CSAHTGDTQYF. Written as DNA, the CDR3 is TGCAGTGCTCATACGGGAGATACGCAGTATTTT.

The V gene is TRBV10-1, the J gene TRBJ1-1; D gene uncertain. The V gene's germline CDR1 is WNHNN and CDR2 SYGVQD (reference sequence). V lost 6 bases, J lost 6 bases, and 14 bases lay in between. The CDR3 sequence is 13 residues long. CDR3 nucleotide sequence: TGCGCCAGCAGGCTGACTCGGACCGCTGAAGCTTTCTTT. It yields the protein CASRLTRTAEAFF.

This rearrangement joins TRBV5-1 to TRBJ2-5, with D perhaps matching TRBD2 (5 bases). Germline V gene sequence: CDR1 SGHRS, CDR2 YFSETQ. The length of the CDR3 is 13 residues. V shed 4 bases and J shed 3 bases, with 10 bases lying between them. The CDR3 sequence is CASSLDGEETQYF. For the CDR3, the DNA is TGCGCCAGCAGCCTGGACGGGGAAGAGACCCAGTACTTC.

This chain links TRBV5-1 with TRBJ2-7; TRBD1 aligns across 9 bases. The CDR3 extends over 15 amino acids. V trimming: 0 bases; J trimming: 3 bases; junction bases outside the gene matches: 4. Germline values: CDR1 SGHRS, CDR2 YFSETQ. The CDR3 loop is CASSLGPTGGYEQYF. The CDR3 coding sequence is TGCGCCAGCAGCTTGGGTCCGACAGGGGGCTACGAGCAGTACTTC.

The chain carries TRBV29-1 and TRBJ2-5, with 15 bases matching TRBD2. The trim removed 3 bases at V and 5 bases at J, leaving 7 bases unmatched. This CDR3 has 16 residues. In germline, CDR1 is SQVTM, CDR2 ANQGSEA. The CDR3 protein is CSVDRTSGRARETQYF. CDR3 DNA sequence: TGCAGCGTTGACCGGACTAGCGGGAGGGCCAGGGAGACCCAGTACTTC.

V and J are TRBV18 and TRBJ2-7; D not resolved. Between the trimmed V and J ends, which lost 6 bases and 4 bases, there was a span of 19 bases. The germline V gene encodes CDR1 KGHSH and CDR2 LQKENI. This CDR3 is 15 amino acids long. CDR3 sequence reads: CASSLGPEVGYEQYF. In nucleotides, the CDR3 is TGTGCCAGCTCTCTTGGGCCAGAGGTCGGATACGAGCAGTACTTC.

The V call is TRBV30, the J call TRBJ1-2; D is unresolved. V lost 0 bases to trimming and J lost 4 bases, with 15 bases between them. The CDR3 extends over 15 amino acids. The V gene's germline CDR1 is GTSNPN and CDR2 SVGIG (reference sequence). The CDR3 reads CAWSVKQSQSYGYTF. In DNA form, the CDR3 reads TGTGCCTGGAGTGTGAAGCAGAGTCAATCCTATGGCTACACCTTC.

The genes are TRBV18 and TRBJ2-7; 8 bases line up with TRBD2. Germline V CDR1 and CDR2: KGHSH, LQKENI. This CDR3 spans 18 amino acids. After removal of 6 bases from V and 1 base from J, the junction contained 17 bases not matched to a gene. The CDR3 DNA reads TGTGCCAGCTCGCTCAAAGGATGGGCGGGAGGTTCATCCTACGAGCAGTACTTC. Its protein product is CASSLKGWAGGSSYEQYF.

This rearrangement joins TRBV5-4 to TRBJ2-3; no definite D call. The germline CDR1 and CDR2 sequences are SGHNT and YYREEE (reference sequence). The CDR3 runs to 16 residues. V was cut by 4 bases and J by 1 base, with 16 bases left in between. CDR3 sequence: CASSPGRGAGTDTQYF. The CDR3 DNA reads TGTGCCAGCAGCCCGGGTCGTGGCGCCGGCACAGATACGCAGTATTTT.

The genes are TRBV29-1 and TRBJ2-3; no definite D call. CDR3 length equals 12 residues. V dropped 3 bases and J dropped 2 bases, with 6 bases sitting between them. Germline V gene lookup returns CDR1 SQVTM and CDR2 ANQGSEA. CDR3 loop: CSVDLVTDTQYF. The CDR3 DNA reads as TGCAGCGTTGACCTAGTCACAGATACGCAGTATTTT.

The V and J genes are TRBV9 and TRBJ2-2, with 9 bases that match TRBD2. This CDR3 has 17 amino acids. With V trimmed by 4 bases and J by 0 bases, 7 bases remained unmatched. The germline V gene has CDR1 SGDLS and CDR2 YYNGEE. The CDR3: CASSHSWTSANTGELFF. CDR3 bases: TGTGCCAGCAGCCATTCCTGGACTAGCGCGAACACCGGGGAGCTGTTTTTT.

This chain uses TRBV6-5 with TRBJ1-2; D remains ambiguous. The CDR3 runs to 12 residues. V lost 1 base and J lost 6, with 6 bases in between. Germline CDR1 MNHEY, CDR2 SVGAGI. CDR3 sequence: CASSYFGHGYTF. The DNA of the CDR3 is TGTGCCAGCAGTTACTTCGGGCATGGCTACACCTTC.